This T cell receptor (beta chain) stems from a study of cytomegalovirus exposure and HLA in healthy donors. Points from the study as a whole: An analysis done earlier found most TCR beta V segments productive about 87% or about 30% of the time.

With respect to this clone: What it recognizes is unknown.

With 60 Vbeta and 13 Jbeta primers, the PCR was carried out. Libraries were prepared by immunoSEQ multiplex PCR; TCRdb keeps only in-frame clonotypes and omits some of them. Its listing shows about 67,000 clones. The CDR3 contains 17 residues. Germline V lookup: CDR1 SGHVS, CDR2 FQNEAQ. Trimming at V came to 1 base and at J to 0 bases, leaving 7 bases not matched to a gene. This receptor was taken from a woman in her thirties or forties in good health and CMV-seropositive. Sample: PBMCs. This rearrangement joins TRBV7-8 to TRBJ2-5; 8 nucleotides agree with TRBD2. CDR3 nucleotide sequence: TGTGCCAGCAGCTTAGTGCTCGGGGGGGTGTACCAAGAGACCCAGTACTTC. Protein product: CASSLVLGGVYQETQYF.